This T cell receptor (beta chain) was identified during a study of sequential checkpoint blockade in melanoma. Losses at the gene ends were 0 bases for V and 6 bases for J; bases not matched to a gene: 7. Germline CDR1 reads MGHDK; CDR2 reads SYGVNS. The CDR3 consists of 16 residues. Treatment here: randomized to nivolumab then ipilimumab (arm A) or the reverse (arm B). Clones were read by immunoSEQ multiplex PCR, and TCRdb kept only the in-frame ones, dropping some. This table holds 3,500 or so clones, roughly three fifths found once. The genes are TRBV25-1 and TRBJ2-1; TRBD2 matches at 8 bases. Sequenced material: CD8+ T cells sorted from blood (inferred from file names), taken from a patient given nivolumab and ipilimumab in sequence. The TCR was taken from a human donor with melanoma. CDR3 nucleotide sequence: TGTGCCAGCAGTGAATATGTTAGCGGGGAGATCAATGAGCAGTTCTTC. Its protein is CASSEYVSGEINEQFF. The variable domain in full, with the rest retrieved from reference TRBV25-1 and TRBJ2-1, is EADIYQTPRYLVIGTGKKITLECSQTMGHDKMYWYQQDPGMELHLIHYSYGVNSTEKGDLSSESTVSRIRTEHFPLTLESARPSHTSQYLCASSEYVSGEINEQFFGPGTRLTVL.